The clone carrying this TCR beta chain has a handful of counts. Its specificity is unknown. The CDR3 spans 16 residues. Per germline, CDR1 SNHLY and CDR2 FYNNEI. The V end lost 3 bases, the J end lost 4 bases, and 15 bases lay between the germline ends. MiXCR was run by TCRdb on the reads, yielding one entry per CDR3 protein. Found here are fewer than 300,000 distinct CDR3 sequences, over 20% of them singletons; the top ten hold 11% to 15%. This entry is derived from a study of T cell repertoires in cytomegalovirus infection. Study overall: Public signatures in TCR beta pointed to CMV infection and matching HLA type. Study conclusions and caveats: Dominating the ex vivo response were HLA-C-restricted CMV-specific TCR beta clonotypes. Public TCR beta family frequency separated CMV-and-HLA carriers, including in an independent cohort.

The sequenced material came from PBMCs. This chain connects TRBV2 to TRBJ2-2; possibly TRBD1 for D (6 bases). This TCR was recovered from a human donor in good health (CMV status not recorded). Some clones in this sample may be carry-over from other donors' samples. The CDR3 loop reads CASSDRTAYTTGELFF. DNA for the CDR3: TGTGCCAGCAGTGACAGGACAGCGTATACCACCGGGGAGCTGTTTTTT. The complete variable domain, with remaining parts taken from reference TRBV2 and TRBJ2-2, reads EPEVTQTPSHQVTQMGQEVILRCVPISNHLYFYWYRQILGQKVEFLVSFYNNEISEKSEIFDDQFSVERPDGSNFTLKIRSTKLEDSAMYFCASSDRTAYTTGELFFGEGSRLTVL.